This TCR beta chain was recorded in a study of CD8+CD57+ T cells in acquired aplastic anemia. Study findings and constraints: In common between the patients and the controls were approximately 28 CD8+ CDR3 sequences.

Individuals selected for sequencing had exhibited CD8+CD57+ cell expansion on flow cytometry. Of note for this clonotype: Its antigen remains unknown.

Genomic DNA was employed as the template in profiling TCR beta VDJ and CDR3. TCRdb processed the reads anew with MiXCR; each CDR3 protein has one entry. The sample contains about 180,000 distinct CDR3 sequences, 48% of which appear only once. The sample taken for sequencing was sorted CD4+, CD8+, or CD8+CD57+ T cells (not recorded which) from PBMCs. The TCR comes from a human donor with aplastic anemia.

CDR3 nucleotides: TGTGCCATCAGTGAGTCGGGTTCTCGTCAAGAGACCCAGTACTTC. Residues: CAISESGSRQETQYF. The J gene is TRBJ2-5, the V gene TRBV10-3, with D unclear. CDR3 length equals 15 residues. Trimming pared 0 bases from V and 2 bases from J, leaving 10 bases between. Germline CDR1 is ENHRY and CDR2 is SYGVKD.